A selection of T cell receptor beta chains follows, all from one sample in a study of blood T cells in healthy people across ages. Each CDR3 protein is one row after TCRdb ran MiXCR on the 5' RACE reads. The sample has hundreds of thousands of distinct CDR3 sequences, around 29% seen once. Specimen: blood. These TCRs come from a woman in her sixties or seventies in good health. The CDR3 runs from the conserved cysteine through the conserved F or W. Fields, in order: J gene, clone size, D gene, CDR3 length, V gene, CDR3 DNA, CDR3 protein. The D gene is left open where the match is weak. For some rows the clone size is stated as once, few or many, or as a class when expanded; others skip it.

J gene: TRBJ2-3; clone size: .; D gene: .; CDR3 length: 15; V gene: TRBV9; CDR3 DNA: TGTGCCAGCAGCCCCAGGACAGTTCACACAGATACGCAGTATTTT; CDR3 protein: CASSPRTVHTDTQYF
J gene: TRBJ2-3; clone size: .; D gene: TRBD2; CDR3 length: 15; V gene: TRBV6-6; CDR3 DNA: TGTGCCAGTAATCAAGCGGGAGGGTGGACAGATACGCAGTATTTT; CDR3 protein: CASNQAGGWTDTQYF
J gene: TRBJ1-5; clone size: .; D gene: TRBD1; CDR3 length: 13; V gene: TRBV29-1; CDR3 DNA: TGCAGCGTTAAGACAGGGGGCAATCAGCCCCAGCATTTT; CDR3 protein: CSVKTGGNQPQHF
J gene: TRBJ2-1; clone size: .; D gene: .; CDR3 length: 14; V gene: TRBV20-1; CDR3 DNA: TGCAGTGGCGGAGGGCTAGGGTTATTGAATGAGCAGTTCTTC; CDR3 protein: CSGGGLGLLNEQFF
J gene: TRBJ2-7; clone size: few; D gene: .; CDR3 length: 12; V gene: TRBV29-1; CDR3 DNA: TGCAGCGCCAAAGATATCCTCTACGAGCAGTACTTC; CDR3 protein: CSAKDILYEQYF
J gene: TRBJ2-2; clone size: .; D gene: TRBD2; CDR3 length: 14; V gene: TRBV6-5; CDR3 DNA: TGTGCCAGCAGCCGGGAGGGAAGCACCGGGGAGCTGTTTTTT; CDR3 protein: CASSREGSTGELFF
J gene: TRBJ2-7; clone size: .; D gene: .; CDR3 length: 14; V gene: TRBV20-1; CDR3 DNA: TGCAGTGCCCCAGGACCCGGCGCGGGAAACGAGCAGTACTTC; CDR3 protein: CSAPGPGAGNEQYF
J gene: TRBJ1-3; clone size: many; D gene: .; CDR3 length: 15; V gene: TRBV7-9; CDR3 DNA: TGTGCCAGCAGCTTAGTAATAGGAGCTGGAAACACCATATATTTT; CDR3 protein: CASSLVIGAGNTIYF
J gene: TRBJ1-1; clone size: .; D gene: .; CDR3 length: 15; V gene: TRBV5-1; CDR3 DNA: TGCGCCAGCAGCTTGGATGGACAGAAGAACACTGAAGCTTTCTTT; CDR3 protein: CASSLDGQKNTEAFF
J gene: TRBJ2-3; clone size: .; D gene: TRBD2; CDR3 length: 15; V gene: TRBV29-1; CDR3 DNA: TGCAGCGTTTCGGGGACTAGCGGAGACACAGATACGCAGTATTTT; CDR3 protein: CSVSGTSGDTDTQYF
J gene: TRBJ2-7; clone size: few; D gene: .; CDR3 length: 15; V gene: TRBV3-1; CDR3 DNA: TGTGCCAGCAGCCAACACATTGAGGCAGCCTACGAGCAGTACTTC; CDR3 protein: CASSQHIEAAYEQYF
J gene: TRBJ2-7; clone size: .; D gene: .; CDR3 length: 10; V gene: TRBV2; CDR3 DNA: TGTGCCAGCAGGGGGTGGACCCCGTACTTC; CDR3 protein: CASRGWTPYF
J gene: TRBJ2-5; clone size: few; D gene: TRBD2; CDR3 length: 16; V gene: TRBV9; CDR3 DNA: TGTGCCAGCAGCGCAGCGGGAGAAAGGGTCCAAGAGACCCAGTACTTC; CDR3 protein: CASSAAGERVQETQYF
J gene: TRBJ2-1; clone size: few; D gene: TRBD2; CDR3 length: 16; V gene: TRBV6-6; CDR3 DNA: TGTGCCAGCAGTCGACAGATAGCGGGAGGGTTTAATGAGCAGTTCTTC; CDR3 protein: CASSRQIAGGFNEQFF
J gene: TRBJ1-1; clone size: .; D gene: TRBD1; CDR3 length: 14; V gene: TRBV20-1; CDR3 DNA: TGCAGTGCCCCACAGGGGGGTCGGAACACTGAAGCTTTCTTT; CDR3 protein: CSAPQGGRNTEAFF
J gene: TRBJ1-5; clone size: few; D gene: .; CDR3 length: 13; V gene: TRBV15; CDR3 DNA: TGTGCCACCAGCAGGCAGTTGGATCAGCCCCAGCATTTT; CDR3 protein: CATSRQLDQPQHF
J gene: TRBJ2-2; clone size: .; D gene: .; CDR3 length: 13; V gene: TRBV29-1; CDR3 DNA: TGCAGCGTTGATCCCAGCTACACCGGGGAGCTGTTTTTT; CDR3 protein: CSVDPSYTGELFF
J gene: TRBJ1-5; clone size: .; D gene: .; CDR3 length: 15; V gene: TRBV7-2; CDR3 DNA: TGTGCCAGCAGCAGAAGGGGGGCCCCTGATCAGCCCCAGCATTTT; CDR3 protein: CASSRRGAPDQPQHF
J gene: TRBJ1-4; clone size: .; D gene: .; CDR3 length: 16; V gene: TRBV5-1; CDR3 DNA: TGCGCCAGCAGCCTATCGCCCGACAACGGGGGTGAAAAACTGTTTTTT; CDR3 protein: CASSLSPDNGGEKLFF
J gene: TRBJ2-1; clone size: few; D gene: .; CDR3 length: 16; V gene: TRBV10-3; CDR3 DNA: TGTGCCATCAGCCAAAATAATGGTCCGGGTATCAATGAGCAGTTCTTC; CDR3 protein: CAISQNNGPGINEQFF
J gene: TRBJ2-6; clone size: once; D gene: .; CDR3 length: 15; V gene: TRBV28; CDR3 DNA: .; CDR3 protein: CASSLWGSGANVPTF
J gene: TRBJ2-5; clone size: .; D gene: .; CDR3 length: 17; V gene: TRBV28; CDR3 DNA: .; CDR3 protein: CASSFSFGPGFSETQYF
J gene: TRBJ1-5; clone size: .; D gene: TRBD1; CDR3 length: 15; V gene: TRBV6-6; CDR3 DNA: TGTGCCAGCAGGTTGGATGGACAGGGGAATCAGCCCCAGCATTTT; CDR3 protein: CASRLDGQGNQPQHF
J gene: TRBJ2-5; clone size: few; D gene: TRBD2; CDR3 length: 16; V gene: TRBV6-2/TRBV6-3; CDR3 DNA: TGTGCCAGCAGTCCCGGACTAGCGGGAGTGGGAGGGACCCAGTACTTC; CDR3 protein: CASSPGLAGVGGTQYF
J gene: TRBJ2-7; clone size: few; D gene: .; CDR3 length: 14; V gene: TRBV7-2; CDR3 DNA: TGTGCCAGCAGCTTAGGGACTACCTCCTACGAGCAGTACTTC; CDR3 protein: CASSLGTTSYEQYF
J gene: TRBJ1-4; clone size: few; D gene: TRBD1; CDR3 length: 15; V gene: TRBV28; CDR3 DNA: TGTGCCAGCAGTTCTACAGGGGGTGGTAAGGAAAAACTGTTTTTT; CDR3 protein: CASSSTGGGKEKLFF
J gene: TRBJ2-1; clone size: .; D gene: .; CDR3 length: 12; V gene: TRBV4-2; CDR3 DNA: TGTGCCAGCAGCCAAGACCCTAATGAGCAGTTCTTC; CDR3 protein: CASSQDPNEQFF
J gene: TRBJ2-6; clone size: .; D gene: .; CDR3 length: 16; V gene: TRBV5-1; CDR3 DNA: TGCGCCAGCAGCTTGGGGTCAACCTCTGGGGCCAACGTCCTGACTTTC; CDR3 protein: CASSLGSTSGANVLTF
J gene: TRBJ2-1; clone size: .; D gene: .; CDR3 length: 15; V gene: TRBV7-2; CDR3 DNA: TGTGCCAGCAGCTCCCGACAGCGGACGAACAATGAGCAGTTCTTC; CDR3 protein: CASSSRQRTNNEQFF
J gene: TRBJ1-1; clone size: few; D gene: .; CDR3 length: 15; V gene: TRBV11-2; CDR3 DNA: TGTGCCAGCAGCTTACGTCGACAGACAAACACTGAAGCTTTCTTT; CDR3 protein: CASSLRRQTNTEAFF
J gene: TRBJ2-1; clone size: .; D gene: TRBD2; CDR3 length: 17; V gene: TRBV4-1; CDR3 DNA: TGCGCCAGCAGCCAAGGAGCCCTGCGGCTAGCGGGACCCGAGCAGTTCTTC; CDR3 protein: CASSQGALRLAGPEQFF
J gene: TRBJ2-7; clone size: .; D gene: .; CDR3 length: 15; V gene: TRBV9; CDR3 DNA: TGTGCCAGCAGCGTAGCCCCAGGGACCCAATACGAGCAGTACTTC; CDR3 protein: CASSVAPGTQYEQYF
J gene: TRBJ2-5; clone size: .; D gene: .; CDR3 length: 14; V gene: TRBV7-8; CDR3 DNA: TGTGCCAGCAGCTTAGCAGGGTATTACGAGACCCAGTACTTC; CDR3 protein: CASSLAGYYETQYF
J gene: TRBJ2-7; clone size: few; D gene: .; CDR3 length: 13; V gene: TRBV5-5; CDR3 DNA: TGTGCCAGCAGCTTGGCTAGTTCTCTGGAGCAGTACTTC; CDR3 protein: CASSLASSLEQYF
J gene: TRBJ1-2; clone size: few; D gene: .; CDR3 length: 12; V gene: TRBV12-3/TRBV12-4; CDR3 DNA: TGTGCCAGCAGTTTAGCAGACCTTGGCTACACCTTC; CDR3 protein: CASSLADLGYTF
J gene: TRBJ1-1; clone size: once; D gene: TRBD1; CDR3 length: 15; V gene: TRBV7-2; CDR3 DNA: TGTGCCAGCAGTAGACAGGGAGATCTTAACACTGAAGCTTTCTTT; CDR3 protein: CASSRQGDLNTEAFF
J gene: TRBJ1-1; clone size: many; D gene: .; CDR3 length: 15; V gene: TRBV5-1; CDR3 DNA: TGCGCCAGCAGCTACGGGCGGATAATGAACACTGAAGCTTTCTTT; CDR3 protein: CASSYGRIMNTEAFF
J gene: TRBJ1-1; clone size: .; D gene: .; CDR3 length: 15; V gene: TRBV18; CDR3 DNA: TGTGCCAGCTCGCAAATGGGGCAGGGGAACACTGAAGCTTTCTTT; CDR3 protein: CASSQMGQGNTEAFF
J gene: TRBJ1-4; clone size: .; D gene: .; CDR3 length: 15; V gene: TRBV3-1; CDR3 DNA: TGTGCCAGCAGCCAAGATTATGCAACTAATGAAAAACTGTTTTTT; CDR3 protein: CASSQDYATNEKLFF
J gene: TRBJ2-1; clone size: few; D gene: TRBD2; CDR3 length: 15; V gene: TRBV7-8; CDR3 DNA: TGTGCCAGCAGCTCCTCCAGCGGGAACTACAATGAGCAGTTCTTC; CDR3 protein: CASSSSSGNYNEQFF
J gene: TRBJ2-7; clone size: .; D gene: .; CDR3 length: 14; V gene: TRBV5-1; CDR3 DNA: TGCGCCAGCAGTTTTGAGACAGCAAGTTACGAGCAGTACTTC; CDR3 protein: CASSFETASYEQYF
J gene: TRBJ2-7; clone size: few; D gene: TRBD1; CDR3 length: 16; V gene: TRBV7-2; CDR3 DNA: TGTGCCAGCAGCTTAACCCCAGGACAGGGGGAGAACGAGCAGTACTTC; CDR3 protein: CASSLTPGQGENEQYF
J gene: TRBJ2-1; clone size: .; D gene: TRBD2; CDR3 length: 15; V gene: TRBV7-8; CDR3 DNA: TGTGCCAGCAGCTTACGCTCCTCGGGGGGGAATGAGCAGTTCTTC; CDR3 protein: CASSLRSSGGNEQFF
J gene: TRBJ1-2; clone size: few; D gene: .; CDR3 length: 15; V gene: TRBV28; CDR3 DNA: TGTGCCAGCAGCCCGTCCGTAGGCCGTTTCTATGGCTACACCTTC; CDR3 protein: CASSPSVGRFYGYTF
J gene: TRBJ1-3; clone size: .; D gene: .; CDR3 length: 16; V gene: TRBV3-1; CDR3 DNA: TGTGCCAGGAGCCAGACCCCCGGACAAGGTGGAAACACCATATATTTT; CDR3 protein: CARSQTPGQGGNTIYF
J gene: TRBJ2-3; clone size: .; D gene: .; CDR3 length: 15; V gene: TRBV28; CDR3 DNA: TGTGCCAGCAGTTTAGCGGGGTCCAAAGCGGATACGCAGTATTTT; CDR3 protein: CASSLAGSKADTQYF
J gene: TRBJ1-2; clone size: few; D gene: .; CDR3 length: 13; V gene: TRBV3-1; CDR3 DNA: TGTGCCAGCAGCTCGGACAGAGTCTATGGCTACACCTTC; CDR3 protein: CASSSDRVYGYTF
J gene: TRBJ2-2; clone size: .; D gene: TRBD2; CDR3 length: 17; V gene: TRBV5-5; CDR3 DNA: TGTGCCAGCAGCTTGGAATGGCGGGAGAGGGTAACCGGGGAGCTGTTTTTT; CDR3 protein: CASSLEWRERVTGELFF
J gene: TRBJ2-7; clone size: .; D gene: .; CDR3 length: 15; V gene: TRBV12-3/TRBV12-4; CDR3 DNA: TGTGCCAGCAGTTTAAGGGACCATCCCTCATACGAGCAGTACTTC; CDR3 protein: CASSLRDHPSYEQYF
J gene: TRBJ2-3; clone size: .; D gene: .; CDR3 length: 15; V gene: TRBV11-2; CDR3 DNA: TGTGCCAGCAGTTCAAGGATGGAGGGCACAGATACGCAGTATTTT; CDR3 protein: CASSSRMEGTDTQYF
J gene: TRBJ2-1; clone size: once; D gene: TRBD2; CDR3 length: 15; V gene: TRBV29-1; CDR3 DNA: TGCAGCGTTGAAGATCGCGCGGGGGGCTGGACGGAGCAGTTCTTC; CDR3 protein: CSVEDRAGGWTEQFF
J gene: TRBJ2-2; clone size: few; D gene: .; CDR3 length: 18; V gene: TRBV5-5; CDR3 DNA: TGTGCCAGCAGCCGCCGGGGGGCAGGGGGCGAAAACACCGGGGAGCTGTTTTTT; CDR3 protein: CASSRRGAGGENTGELFF
J gene: TRBJ2-1; clone size: few; D gene: .; CDR3 length: 12; V gene: TRBV9; CDR3 DNA: TGTGCCAGCAGCCTACAGCACAATGAGCAGTTCTTC; CDR3 protein: CASSLQHNEQFF